This T cell receptor (beta chain) originates from a study of blood T cell repertoires in COVID-19. As for the study in general: Samples taken during acute and convalescent COVID-19 were collected in the United States, Italy and Spain.

In the original workflow: For nucleated cells, counts were estimated from reference gene primer amplification. Measured with immunoSEQ multiplex PCR; TCRdb has only the in-frame clones, and not every one. From that table come the V and J calls and clone size; the DNA was used to work out D and trimming. Of 250,000 or so clones in the sample, 70% to 85% were seen once. The V end lost 2 bases, the J end lost 2 bases, and 13 bases lay between the germline ends. The CDR3 contains 15 residues. Germline V CDR1 and CDR2: SGHTA, FQGNSA. The origin of this receptor is an elderly woman with acute or convalescent COVID-19. The source material was peripheral blood. The rearrangement joins TRBV7-2 to TRBJ2-7; TRBD2 is a possible D gene (5 bases). The CDR3 sequence is CASSLQAGATYEQYF. Written as DNA, the CDR3 is TGTGCCAGCAGCTTACAGGCGGGCGCGACCTACGAGCAGTACTTC. The full variable domain, rest sourced from reference TRBV7-2 and TRBJ2-7, is GAGVSQSPSNKVTEKGKDVELRCDPISGHTALYWYRQSLGQGLEFLIYFQGNSAPDKSGLPSDRFSAERTGGSVSTLTIQRTQQEDSAVYLCASSLQAGATYEQYFGPGTRLTVT.